A selection of T cell receptor beta chains follows, all from one sample in a study of response to subunit inactivated influenza vaccine. TCRdb itself ran the RT-PCR reads through MiXCR, one entry per CDR3 protein. The sample includes roughly 520,000 distinct CDR3 sequences, roughly 23% of them seen just once. The source was CD4+ T cells sorted from PBMCs, collected 5 to 6 days after vaccination. Receptors were obtained from a man aged 50 to 60 who received an inactivated influenza vaccine. Each CDR3 is given with its conserved first and last residue. The order of the fields is clone size, J gene, D gene, V gene, CDR3 protein, CDR3 DNA. D genes are given only for firm matches. The listing skips clone size in some rows; elsewhere it reads once, few, many or a size class.

clone size: .; J gene: TRBJ1-4; D gene: .; V gene: TRBV7-9; CDR3 protein: CASSPGTLGGEKLFF; CDR3 DNA: TGTGCCAGCAGCCCGGGGACGTTGGGAGGGGAAAAACTGTTTTTT
clone size: .; J gene: TRBJ2-3; D gene: .; V gene: TRBV18; CDR3 protein: CASSPPTTDTQYF; CDR3 DNA: TGTGCCAGCTCACCACCTACTACAGATACGCAGTATTTT
clone size: few; J gene: TRBJ1-1; D gene: .; V gene: TRBV29-1; CDR3 protein: CSVGFRGNTEAFF; CDR3 DNA: TGCAGCGTTGGGTTCAGGGGGAACACTGAAGCTTTCTTT
clone size: few; J gene: TRBJ2-2; D gene: TRBD1; V gene: TRBV24-1; CDR3 protein: CATGTGGPGELFF; CDR3 DNA: TGTGCCACCGGGACAGGGGGACCCGGGGAGCTGTTTTTT
clone size: .; J gene: TRBJ1-6; D gene: .; V gene: TRBV20-1; CDR3 protein: CSARAGNIVNSPLHF; CDR3 DNA: TGCAGTGCTAGAGCAGGAAATATTGTGAATTCACCCCTCCACTTT
clone size: .; J gene: TRBJ2-1; D gene: TRBD2; V gene: TRBV11-2; CDR3 protein: CASSWSSGSNEQFF; CDR3 DNA: TGTGCCAGCAGCTGGAGTAGCGGGAGTAATGAGCAGTTCTTC
clone size: .; J gene: TRBJ2-7; D gene: TRBD1; V gene: TRBV20-1; CDR3 protein: CSARDGQGGYEQYF; CDR3 DNA: TGCAGTGCTAGGGATGGACAGGGGGGCTACGAGCAGTACTTC
clone size: .; J gene: TRBJ2-7; D gene: TRBD1; V gene: TRBV4-2; CDR3 protein: CASSQVSGGEYEQYF; CDR3 DNA: TGTGCCAGCAGCCAAGTATCAGGGGGAGAGTACGAGCAGTACTTC
clone size: few; J gene: TRBJ2-1; D gene: .; V gene: TRBV7-9; CDR3 protein: CASSTRGSYNEQFF; CDR3 DNA: TGTGCCAGCAGCACCAGGGGCTCCTACAATGAGCAGTTCTTC
clone size: many; J gene: TRBJ2-2; D gene: TRBD2; V gene: TRBV28; CDR3 protein: CASSLWSLAGGPGELFF; CDR3 DNA: TGTGCCAGCAGTTTATGGTCCCTAGCGGGGGGGCCCGGGGAGCTGTTTTTT
clone size: .; J gene: TRBJ2-1; D gene: TRBD1; V gene: TRBV2; CDR3 protein: CASNQGAYNEQFF; CDR3 DNA: TGTGCCAGCAACCAGGGGGCTTACAATGAGCAGTTCTTC
clone size: .; J gene: TRBJ2-1; D gene: TRBD2; V gene: TRBV7-2; CDR3 protein: CASSLARASGRLDEQFF; CDR3 DNA: TGTGCCAGCAGCTTAGCAAGGGCTAGCGGGAGGTTGGATGAGCAGTTCTTC
clone size: .; J gene: TRBJ2-7; D gene: TRBD2; V gene: TRBV5-5; CDR3 protein: CASSLSLTKLAWDEQYF; CDR3 DNA: TGTGCCAGCAGCTTGTCTTTGACAAAACTAGCGTGGGACGAGCAGTACTTC
clone size: few; J gene: TRBJ1-1; D gene: TRBD1; V gene: TRBV10-3; CDR3 protein: CAISENGQGNTEAFF; CDR3 DNA: TGTGCCATCAGTGAAAACGGACAGGGGAACACTGAAGCTTTCTTT
clone size: .; J gene: TRBJ2-1; D gene: TRBD1; V gene: TRBV4-3; CDR3 protein: CASSQAMGQGSSYNEQFF; CDR3 DNA: TGCGCCAGCAGCCAAGCGATGGGACAGGGGTCATCCTACAATGAGCAGTTCTTC
clone size: .; J gene: TRBJ1-5; D gene: .; V gene: TRBV18; CDR3 protein: CASSSQMNQPQHF; CDR3 DNA: TGTGCCAGCTCGTCCCAAATGAATCAGCCCCAGCATTTT
clone size: .; J gene: TRBJ1-2; D gene: .; V gene: TRBV13; CDR3 protein: CASSLLGLNYGYTF; CDR3 DNA: TGTGCCAGCAGCTTATTAGGCCTAAACTATGGCTACACCTTC
clone size: .; J gene: TRBJ2-1; D gene: .; V gene: TRBV5-1; CDR3 protein: CASSPVRGRGTNNEQFF; CDR3 DNA: TGCGCCAGCAGCCCCGTCCGGGGGCGGGGGACTAACAATGAGCAGTTCTTC
clone size: few; J gene: TRBJ2-5; D gene: TRBD2; V gene: TRBV12-3/TRBV12-4; CDR3 protein: CASRWTSGRWGETQYF; CDR3 DNA: TGTGCCAGCAGATGGACTAGCGGGAGGTGGGGGGAGACCCAGTACTTC
clone size: many; J gene: TRBJ1-1; D gene: .; V gene: TRBV29-1; CDR3 protein: CSGGHDTEAFF; CDR3 DNA: TGCAGCGGTGGACACGACACTGAAGCTTTCTTT
clone size: .; J gene: TRBJ2-7; D gene: TRBD2; V gene: TRBV18; CDR3 protein: CASSPGGDEQYF; CDR3 DNA: TGTGCCAGCTCACCCGGGGGGGACGAGCAGTACTTC
clone size: few; J gene: TRBJ2-5; D gene: TRBD2; V gene: TRBV29-1; CDR3 protein: CSVDSGGKETQYF; CDR3 DNA: TGCAGCGTTGATAGCGGGGGGAAAGAGACCCAGTACTTC
clone size: many; J gene: TRBJ2-5; D gene: .; V gene: TRBV5-1; CDR3 protein: CASKNPVMETQYF; CDR3 DNA: TGCGCCAGCAAGAATCCAGTAATGGAGACCCAGTACTTC
clone size: few; J gene: TRBJ2-3; D gene: .; V gene: TRBV7-6; CDR3 protein: CASSLDGGTGTQYF; CDR3 DNA: TGTGCCAGCAGCTTAGACGGGGGAACGGGTACGCAGTATTTT
clone size: .; J gene: TRBJ2-7; D gene: TRBD1; V gene: TRBV4-2; CDR3 protein: CASSQALRQGYEQYF; CDR3 DNA: TGTGCCAGCAGCCAAGCCTTACGACAGGGCTACGAGCAGTACTTC
clone size: .; J gene: TRBJ1-2; D gene: TRBD1; V gene: TRBV5-1; CDR3 protein: CASSPSGTGAYGYTF; CDR3 DNA: TGCGCCAGCAGCCCCTCCGGGACAGGGGCCTATGGCTACACCTTC
clone size: .; J gene: TRBJ2-5; D gene: .; V gene: TRBV6-9; CDR3 protein: CASSDSKGGGAAQETQYF; CDR3 DNA: TGTGCCAGCAGTGACTCGAAGGGAGGGGGGGCGGCCCAAGAGACCCAGTACTTC
clone size: .; J gene: TRBJ2-2; D gene: .; V gene: TRBV11-2; CDR3 protein: CASSFTGTATGELFF; CDR3 DNA: TGTGCCAGCAGCTTTACGGGAACGGCCACCGGGGAGCTGTTTTTT
clone size: .; J gene: TRBJ2-1; D gene: .; V gene: TRBV2; CDR3 protein: CASSERGGSYNEQFF; CDR3 DNA: TGTGCCAGCAGTGAGCGTGGGGGCTCCTACAATGAGCAGTTCTTC
clone size: .; J gene: TRBJ2-6; D gene: .; V gene: TRBV2; CDR3 protein: CASAVGESGANVLTF; CDR3 DNA: TGTGCCAGCGCTGTGGGGGAGTCTGGGGCCAACGTCCTGACTTTC
clone size: few; J gene: TRBJ2-7; D gene: .; V gene: TRBV20-1; CDR3 protein: CSAPRVNEQYF; CDR3 DNA: TGCAGTGCTCCCCGTGTGAACGAGCAGTACTTC
clone size: .; J gene: TRBJ2-1; D gene: TRBD2; V gene: TRBV20-1; CDR3 protein: CSARGTSGRIREQFF; CDR3 DNA: TGCAGTGCTAGAGGGACTAGCGGGAGGATCCGGGAGCAGTTCTTC
clone size: few; J gene: TRBJ2-2; D gene: .; V gene: TRBV14; CDR3 protein: CASSQQGTTGELFF; CDR3 DNA: TGTGCCAGCAGCCAACAGGGAACCACCGGGGAGCTGTTTTTT
clone size: .; J gene: TRBJ1-6; D gene: .; V gene: TRBV4-3; CDR3 protein: CASSQDWASPLHF; CDR3 DNA: TGCGCCAGCAGCCAAGACTGGGCTTCACCCCTCCACTTT
clone size: .; J gene: TRBJ2-7; D gene: TRBD2; V gene: TRBV13; CDR3 protein: CASSLGPLAGAKEQYF; CDR3 DNA: TGTGCCAGCAGCTTAGGTCCGCTAGCGGGAGCGAAAGAGCAGTACTTC
clone size: .; J gene: TRBJ2-1; D gene: .; V gene: TRBV20-1; CDR3 protein: CSARAAYNEQFF; CDR3 DNA: TGCAGTGCTAGGGCGGCCTACAATGAGCAGTTCTTC
clone size: .; J gene: TRBJ2-1; D gene: TRBD1; V gene: TRBV6-1; CDR3 protein: CASSLVDRGRNEQFF; CDR3 DNA: TGTGCCAGCAGCCTAGTTGACAGGGGGCGTAATGAGCAGTTCTTC
clone size: .; J gene: TRBJ1-5; D gene: .; V gene: TRBV11-2; CDR3 protein: CASSLGGANQPQHF; CDR3 DNA: TGTGCCAGCAGCTTAGGGGGGGCCAATCAGCCCCAGCATTTT
clone size: few; J gene: TRBJ2-1; D gene: .; V gene: TRBV7-2; CDR3 protein: CASSPSPKQGEQFF; CDR3 DNA: TGTGCCAGCAGCCCGAGCCCCAAACAGGGTGAACAGTTCTTC
clone size: .; J gene: TRBJ2-3; D gene: .; V gene: TRBV9; CDR3 protein: CASSGSPLDTQYF; CDR3 DNA: TGTGCCAGCAGCGGGTCTCCTCTGGATACGCAGTATTTT
clone size: few; J gene: TRBJ2-3; D gene: TRBD1; V gene: TRBV10-3; CDR3 protein: CAIGTGQKTGDTQYF; CDR3 DNA: TGTGCCATCGGGACAGGGCAAAAAACGGGAGATACGCAGTATTTT